This T cell receptor (beta chain) was documented in a study of blood T cells in healthy people across ages. Study outcomes and limitations: Greater diversity and more naive CD4+ cells were seen in long-lived donors than in aged donors.

This CDR3 spans 14 amino acids. This clonotype showed up just a few times. The target antigen is unknown. At one boundary the junction diverges from the germline segment, which might be a read error. Primers used in a second PCR of roughly 7 to 12 cycles were a sample-barcoded 5' primer and a J-beta primer mix. TCRdb called the 5' RACE reads again in MiXCR, with one record for every CDR3 protein. Among approximately 780,000 distinct CDR3 sequences listed, about a quarter were seen once. Healthy Caucasian individuals from Russia aged roughly 6 to 100 were enrolled as donors. These data were also filed under a second study, of T cells of mothers and their children.

The clonotype originates from a boy aged 5-17 years in good health. This rearrangement joins TRBV12-3 or TRBV12-4 to TRBJ2-5; 8 nucleotides align to TRBD2. The specimen sequenced was blood. CDR3 nucleotide sequence: TGTGCCAGCAGTTACCTGACTAGCGAAGAGACCCCGTACTTC. This gives the protein CASSYLTSEETPYF.